The 16 T cell receptor beta chains below all came from one sample that was sequenced in a study of T cell responses to AZD1222 COVID-19 vaccine. The data were produced by immunoSEQ multiplex PCR, yet TCRdb's version contains in-frame clones alone and is incomplete. Counted here are about 83,000 clones, approximately 85% occurring once; the ten biggest clones make up roughly 3.6%. This specimen consisted of peripheral blood, obtained 28 days after the second AZD1222 dose. These receptors all come from an adult who received the AZD1222 COVID-19 vaccine.

V gene TRBV5-6 combines with J gene TRBJ1-1, with 8 bases fitting TRBD1. Trimming took 2 bases from V and 3 from J; bases not matched to a gene: 6. This CDR3 spans 15 amino acids. Germline values: CDR1 SGHDT, CDR2 YYEEEE. DNA for the CDR3: TGTGCCAGCAGCTTTTCGGACAGGGCATACACTGAAGCTTTCTTT. This sequence encodes CASSFSDRAYTEAFF.

The V gene is TRBV3-1 (or the pseudogene TRBV3-2), the J gene TRBJ2-5, with 12 bases lining up with TRBD2. The germline CDR1 and CDR2 sequences are LGHDT and YNNKEL (reference sequence). The CDR3 sequence is 16 residues long. With 1 base clipped from V and 4 bases from J, the junction kept 4 bases outside the gene matches. The CDR3 reads CASSQGLAGELETQYF. In DNA form, the CDR3 reads TGTGCCAGCAGCCAAGGACTAGCGGGGGAGTTAGAGACCCAGTACTTC.

CDR3 DNA sequence: TGTGCCATCAGCCGGACAGCTGGGGGTGAAGCTTTCTTT. Translating it yields CAISRTAGGEAFF. The chain is built from TRBV10-3 and TRBJ1-1, with a weak D call TRBD1 (6 bases). The CDR3 sequence is 13 residues long. Per germline, CDR1 ENHRY and CDR2 SYGVKD. Trimming cost V 6 bases and J 7 bases, with 15 bases left between them.

V gene TRBV5-6 combines with J gene TRBJ2-5; D is possibly TRBD2 (6 bases). The length of the CDR3 is 15 residues. V shed 6 bases and J shed 2 bases, with 17 bases lying between them. Per germline, CDR1 SGHDT and CDR2 YYEEEE. CDR3 DNA: TGTGCCAGCACTCAATTCTGGGACTTTCAAGAGACCCAGTACTTC. Protein sequence: CASTQFWDFQETQYF.

This chain connects TRBV19 to TRBJ2-1, with D possibly called TRBD1 or TRBD2 (6 bases each). The germline CDR1 and CDR2 sequences are LNHDA and SQIVND (reference sequence). The CDR3 is made up of 17 amino acids. The germline V and J ends were trimmed by 2 bases and 2 bases, with 16 bases remaining between them. The CDR3 here is CASSILPPGAAYNEQFF. The CDR3 DNA follows: TGTGCCAGTAGTATACTCCCCCCGGGGGCCGCCTACAATGAGCAGTTCTTC. The full variable domain, in which reference TRBV19 and TRBJ2-1 provide the parts outside the CDR3, is DGGITQSPKYLFRKEGQNVTLSCEQNLNHDAMYWYRQDPGQGLRLIYYSQIVNDFQKGDIAEGYSVSREKKESFPLTVTSAQKNPTAFYLCASSILPPGAAYNEQFFGPGTRLTVL.

This chain connects TRBV2 to TRBJ1-3, with 7 bases fitting TRBD1. The CDR3 totals 17 residues. J was trimmed by 0 bases and V by 6 bases; bases with no gene match: 11. Germline V CDR1 and CDR2: SNHLY, FYNNEI. CDR3 bases: TGTGCCAGCAGGAAGGGACCGGGACAGAGCTCTGGAAACACCATATATTTT. Its protein product is CASRKGPGQSSGNTIYF.

The rearrangement links TRBV3-1 (or the pseudogene TRBV3-2) to TRBJ1-1; no definite D call. The CDR3 is made up of 12 amino acids. Trimming removed 2 bases from V and 0 bases from J, with 1 base in between. Germline loops: CDR1 LGHDT, CDR2 YNNKEL (reference sequence). CDR3 region: CASSQLNTEAFF. CDR3 bases: TGTGCCAGCAGCCAACTGAACACTGAAGCTTTCTTT.

The J gene is TRBJ1-5, the V gene TRBV7-8; D gene ambiguous. Germline values: CDR1 SGHVS, CDR2 FQNEAQ. CDR3 length: 16 residues. Trimming cost V 2 bases and J 1 base, with 12 bases left between them. CDR3 DNA sequence: TGTGCCAGCAGCTTATTTGAGGGTTTGAGCAATCAGCCCCAGCATTTT. Residues: CASSLFEGLSNQPQHF.

In this sample, this clone is medium-sized (0.01 to 0.1%). The chain employs TRBV19 and TRBJ1-5; perhaps TRBD1 as D (5 bases). V was pared by 6 bases and J by 5 bases, with 14 bases between. Germline CDR1 is LNHDA and CDR2 is SQIVND (reference sequence). The CDR3 is 14 amino acids. The CDR3 here is CASRIEGRHQPQHF. As DNA, the CDR3 is TGTGCCAGTAGGATTGAGGGGCGGCATCAGCCCCAGCATTTT.

The chain links TRBV18 to TRBJ1-6; D possibly corresponds to TRBD1 (6 bases). The CDR3 has 15 amino acids. The V gene lost 6 bases and the J gene lost 7 bases, with 16 bases spanning the gap. CDR1 and CDR2 (germline): KGHSH, LQKENI. As DNA, the CDR3 is TGTGCCAGCTCCGGAAATAGACAGGCCAATTCACCCCTCCACTTT. Its translation: CASSGNRQANSPLHF.

The V gene is TRBV28, the J gene TRBJ2-7; tentatively, D is TRBD1 (5 bases). Trimming removed 3 bases at V and 3 bases at J, with 12 bases between. The CDR3 runs 14 residues. Looked up from germline, CDR1 is MDHEN and CDR2 is SYDVKM. The CDR3 region is CASSFQGTGYEQYF. CDR3 DNA: TGTGCCAGCAGTTTCCAGGGTACGGGCTACGAGCAGTACTTC.

This clone was observed once. The CDR3 DNA is TGTGCCAGTAGTGGACAGGGAGTTAACTATAATTCACCCCTCCACTTT. It is translated as CASSGQGVNYNSPLHF. The chain joins TRBV19 to TRBJ1-6; 8 bases line up with TRBD1. J gave up 3 bases and V 5 bases, and 6 bases lay outside the gene matches. Germline-derived CDR1 and CDR2 are LNHDA and SQIVND (reference sequence). The length of the CDR3 is 16 residues. The variable domain in full, with the rest retrieved from reference TRBV19 and TRBJ1-6, is DGGITQSPKYLFRKEGQNVTLSCEQNLNHDAMYWYRQDPGQGLRLIYYSQIVNDFQKGDIAEGYSVSREKKESFPLTVTSAQKNPTAFYLCASSGQGVNYNSPLHFGNGTRLTVT.

This chain joins TRBV7-3 and TRBJ1-6, with D maybe TRBD1 (5 bases). CDR1 is SGHTA and CDR2 is FQGTGA in the germline V gene. Deletions cut 2 bases from V and 9 bases from J, with 14 bases between. The CDR3 consists of 15 residues. Written as DNA, the CDR3 is TGTGCCAGCAGCTTATCCGGGACTTGGGGTTCACCCCTCCACTTT. Encoded protein: CASSLSGTWGSPLHF.

The chain is built from TRBV24-1 and TRBJ1-5, with D uncertain. The CDR3 loop spans 14 amino acids. Trimming took 4 bases from V and 4 from J, leaving 10 bases between them. The germline gives CDR1 KGHDR, CDR2 SFDVKD. This CDR3 is CATSEEGSNQPQHF. The CDR3 coding sequence is TGTGCCACCAGTGAGGAGGGAAGTAATCAGCCCCAGCATTTT.

This chain uses TRBV4-1 with TRBJ2-7; no clear D gene. The germline V gene has CDR1 MGHRA and CDR2 YSYEKL. The CDR3 extends over 15 amino acids. V was pared by 1 base and J by 3 bases, with 13 bases between. This chain's CDR3 is CASSQGAHINYEQYF. In nucleotides, the CDR3 is TGCGCCAGCAGCCAAGGGGCCCACATTAACTACGAGCAGTACTTC.

The chain links TRBV6-6 to TRBJ2-3; 7 nucleotides agree with TRBD1. The CDR3 is made up of 16 amino acids. V lost 5 bases and J lost 4; bases outside the gene matches: 12. Germline-derived CDR1 and CDR2 are MNHNY and SVGAGI (reference sequence). The CDR3 sequence: CASSRRDSPGADTQYF. The CDR3 DNA follows: TGTGCCAGCAGTCGACGGGACAGCCCAGGGGCAGATACGCAGTATTTT.